This T cell receptor (beta chain) is from a study of T-cell reconstitution after alpha-beta-depleted transplantation in children. This clonotype appeared a few times. The CDR3 sequence is 16 residues long. The germline CDR1 and CDR2 sequences are SGDLS and YYNGEE. Trimming at V came to 3 bases and at J to 1 base, leaving 2 bases not matched to a gene. The authors prepared the TCRbeta library with unique molecular identifiers. Via MiXCR, TCRdb re-called the PCR reads, giving one row per CDR3 protein. The sample consists of about 610,000 distinct CDR3 sequences, more than 9% of them appearing once. The receptor was isolated from a human donor who donated a stem cell graft to a child with acute myeloid leukemia. The genes are TRBV9 and TRBJ2-5; 14 nucleotides match TRBD2. Source: PBMCs from the stem cell graft donor, taken from the stem cell graft. CDR3 in amino acids: CASSAGTSGGQETQYF. CDR3 coding DNA: TGTGCCAGCAGCGCTGGGACTAGCGGGGGCCAAGAGACCCAGTACTTC.